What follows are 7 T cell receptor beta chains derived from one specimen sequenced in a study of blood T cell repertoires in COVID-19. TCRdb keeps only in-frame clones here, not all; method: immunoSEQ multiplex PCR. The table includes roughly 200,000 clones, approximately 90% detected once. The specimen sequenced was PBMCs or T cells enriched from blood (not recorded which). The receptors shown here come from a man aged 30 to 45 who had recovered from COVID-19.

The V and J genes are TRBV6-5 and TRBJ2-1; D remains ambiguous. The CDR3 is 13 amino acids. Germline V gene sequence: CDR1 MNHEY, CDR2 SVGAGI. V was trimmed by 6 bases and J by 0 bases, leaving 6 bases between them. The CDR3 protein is CASRELSYNEQFF. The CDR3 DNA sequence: TGTGCCAGCAGGGAGCTCTCCTACAATGAGCAGTTCTTC.

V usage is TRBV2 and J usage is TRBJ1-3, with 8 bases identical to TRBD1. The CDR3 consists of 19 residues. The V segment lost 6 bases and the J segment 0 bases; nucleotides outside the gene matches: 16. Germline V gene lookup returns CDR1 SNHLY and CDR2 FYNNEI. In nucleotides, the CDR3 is TGTGCCAGCAGGAAGGACAGGGTCGACTCCGCAGGCTCTGGAAACACCATATATTTT. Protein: CASRKDRVDSAGSGNTIYF.

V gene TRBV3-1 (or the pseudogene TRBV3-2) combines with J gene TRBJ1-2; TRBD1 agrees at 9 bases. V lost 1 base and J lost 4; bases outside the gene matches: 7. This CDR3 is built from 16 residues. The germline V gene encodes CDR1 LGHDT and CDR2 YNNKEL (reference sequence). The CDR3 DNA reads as TGTGCCAGCAGCCAAGTCCGGGGACAGGGAACCTATGGCTACACCTTC. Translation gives CASSQVRGQGTYGYTF.

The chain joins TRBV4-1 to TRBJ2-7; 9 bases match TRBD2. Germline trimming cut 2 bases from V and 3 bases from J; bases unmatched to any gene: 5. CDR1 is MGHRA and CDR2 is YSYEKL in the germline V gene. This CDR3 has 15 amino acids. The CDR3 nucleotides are TGCGCCAGCAGCCAATCCGGGACTAGCCTCTACGAGCAGTACTTC. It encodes CASSQSGTSLYEQYF.

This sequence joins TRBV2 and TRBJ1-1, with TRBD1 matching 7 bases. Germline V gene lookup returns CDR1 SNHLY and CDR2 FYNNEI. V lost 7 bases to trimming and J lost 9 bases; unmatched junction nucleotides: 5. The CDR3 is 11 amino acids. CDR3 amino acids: CASTSTGQAFF. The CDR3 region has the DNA TGTGCCAGCACCTCGACAGGGCAAGCTTTCTTT. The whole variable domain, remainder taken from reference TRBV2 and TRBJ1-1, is EPEVTQTPSHQVTQMGQEVILRCVPISNHLYFYWYRQILGQKVEFLVSFYNNEISEKSEIFDDQFSVERPDGSNFTLKIRSTKLEDSAMYFCASTSTGQAFFGQGTRLTVV.

This CDR3 is CASSLAALYEQYF. In nucleotides, the CDR3 is TGTGCCAGCAGCTTAGCGGCCCTTTACGAGCAGTACTTC. The gene calls are TRBV7-8 and TRBJ2-7; no clear D gene. This CDR3 is built from 13 residues. From germline, CDR1 is SGHVS and CDR2 FQNEAQ. The V end lost 0 bases, the J end lost 4 bases, and 7 bases lay between the germline ends. Full variable domain (outside the CDR3, taken from reference TRBV7-8 and TRBJ2-7): GAGVSQSPRYKVAKRGQDVALRCDPISGHVSLFWYQQALGQGPEFLTYFQNEAQLDKSGLPSDRFFAERPEGSVSTLKIQRTQQEDSAVYLCASSLAALYEQYFGPGTRLTVT.

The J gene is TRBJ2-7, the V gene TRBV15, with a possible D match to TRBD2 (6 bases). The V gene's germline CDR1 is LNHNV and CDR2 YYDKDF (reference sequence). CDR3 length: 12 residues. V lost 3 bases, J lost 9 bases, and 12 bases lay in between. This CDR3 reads CATSSYGGVQYF. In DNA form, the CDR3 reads TGTGCCACCAGCAGTTATGGAGGGGTGCAGTACTTC.